These 21 T cell receptor beta chains were sequenced from one sample in a study of Tregs in tolerant kidney transplant recipients. Data came from immunoSEQ multiplex PCR; TCRdb stores just in-frame clones and leaves some out. Of 2,800 or so clones in the sample, approximately 40% were seen once. These receptors have no identified antigens. Input material: Tregs from blood cultured with allogeneic cells. The receptors stem from a human donor in good health.

The CDR3 loop reads CASSPPRAGSNEKLFF. The DNA for the CDR3 is TGTGCCAGCAGCCCTCCCAGGGCAGGGTCTAATGAAAAACTGTTTTTT. The chain links TRBV7-3 to TRBJ1-4; possibly TRBD1 for D (5 bases). The CDR3 has 16 residues. Between the trimmed V and J ends, which lost 5 bases and 3 bases, there was a span of 16 bases. The germline gives CDR1 SGHTA, CDR2 FQGTGA.

This sequence joins TRBV10-1 and TRBJ1-3; D gene uncertain. The V gene lost 4 bases and the J gene lost 5 bases, with 9 bases spanning the gap. The CDR3 totals 13 residues. Looked up from germline, CDR1 is WNHNN and CDR2 is SYGVQD (reference sequence). The CDR3, as DNA: TGCGCCAGCAGTGGAGGCAGCCGAAACACCATATATTTT. Translated, it gives CASSGGSRNTIYF.

The chain uses TRBV6-6 and TRBJ1-2, with 8 bases lining up with TRBD1. CDR1 is MNHNY and CDR2 is SVGAGI in the germline V gene (reference sequence). J gave up 14 bases and V 6 bases, and 17 bases lay outside the gene matches. The CDR3 extends over 14 amino acids. The CDR3 is CASRRTVQGARWTF. CDR3 nucleotide sequence: TGTGCCAGCAGAAGGACGGTGCAGGGGGCGCGTTGGACCTTC.

This rearrangement joins TRBV4-2 to TRBJ1-5, with D maybe TRBD1 (5 bases). The CDR3 has 14 residues. Trimming took off 5 bases at V and 4 bases at J, with 12 bases between the two ends. CDR1 and CDR2 (germline): LGHNA, YNFKEQ. CDR3 DNA sequence: TGTGCCAGCAGCTTAGCCGGGGCAAATCAGCCCCAGCATTTT. Translation gives CASSLAGANQPQHF.

This chain links TRBV7-9 with TRBJ2-2, with D uncertain. CDR1 and CDR2 (germline): SEHNR, FQNEAQ (reference sequence). The CDR3 totals 17 residues. Trimming shortened V by 3 bases and J by 0 bases, and 14 bases separated the two germline ends. The CDR3, as DNA: TGTGCCAGCAGCTTGGTGGCCTTTTCCGCGAACACCGGGGAGCTGTTTTTT. This encodes CASSLVAFSANTGELFF. Full variable domain (missing parts from reference TRBV7-9 and TRBJ2-2): DTGVSQNPRHKITKRGQNVTFRCDPISEHNRLYWYRQTLGQGPEFLTYFQNEAQLEKSRLLSDRFSAERPKGSFSTLEIQRTEQGDSAMYLCASSLVAFSANTGELFFGEGSRLTVL.

V usage is TRBV7-6 and J usage is TRBJ2-5; no firm D call. V was pared by 2 bases and J by 5 bases, with 6 bases between. This CDR3 is 12 amino acids long. Per the germline V gene, CDR1 is SGHVS and CDR2 is FNYEAQ. The CDR3: CASSLFGETQYF. The DNA for the CDR3 is TGTGCCAGCAGCTTATTCGGGGAGACCCAGTACTTC.

Relative to its sample, this clone is medium-sized. The chain couples TRBV7-2 to TRBJ1-2; no clear D. This CDR3 has 15 amino acids. V gave up 1 base and J gave up 2 bases, with 11 bases separating them. Germline V lookup: CDR1 SGHTA, CDR2 FQGNSA. The CDR3 loop is CASSLEMGRNYGYTF. The DNA of the CDR3 is TGTGCCAGCAGCTTAGAAATGGGTCGGAACTATGGCTACACCTTC.

This clone was seen more than once but under ten times. This rearrangement joins TRBV6-5 to TRBJ1-2; TRBD1 matches at 7 bases. The J segment lost 7 bases and the V segment lost 6 bases, leaving 11 bases of the junction unmatched. The germline V gene encodes CDR1 MNHEY and CDR2 SVGAGI. The CDR3 extends over 14 amino acids. The CDR3 is CASRSSGGSGGYTF. CDR3 nucleotides: TGTGCCAGCAGATCTTCAGGGGGTAGCGGTGGCTACACCTTC.

This chain joins TRBV6-5 and TRBJ1-2, with a possible D match to TRBD1 (5 bases). CDR3 length: 16 amino acids. CDR1 and CDR2 (germline): MNHEY, SVGAGI. Trimming cost V 0 bases and J 4 bases, with 15 bases left between them. CDR3 residues: CASSYSAGIRTYGYTF. CDR3 nucleotide sequence: TGTGCCAGCAGTTACTCGGCAGGGATCCGAACCTATGGCTACACCTTC.

The V and J genes are TRBV6-6 and TRBJ2-6; TRBD1 is a possible D gene (5 bases). Trimming cost V 2 bases and J 3 bases, with 11 bases left between them. CDR3 length: 16 amino acids. Germline V gene data show CDR1 as MNHNY and CDR2 as SVGAGI (reference sequence). The CDR3 protein is CASSYQMGLGANVLTF. The CDR3 bases are TGTGCCAGCAGTTACCAGATGGGGCTTGGGGCCAACGTCCTGACTTTC.

The J gene is TRBJ1-1, the V gene TRBV7-9, with D uncertain. The CDR3 sequence is 14 residues long. Germline CDR1 reads SEHNR; CDR2 reads FQNEAQ (reference sequence). Trimming took 1 base from V and 7 from J, leaving 13 bases between them. The DNA for the CDR3 is TGTGCCAGCAGCTTAGACGGACTTACGTATGAAGCTTTCTTT. Its translation: CASSLDGLTYEAFF.

The rearrangement joins TRBV7-6 to TRBJ2-5, with D unclear. Trimming pared 2 bases from V and 1 base from J, leaving 5 bases between. Germline CDR1 SGHVS, CDR2 FNYEAQ. This CDR3 contains 13 residues. CDR3 sequence: CASSLPVQETQYF. The CDR3 coding sequence is TGTGCCAGCAGCTTACCGGTCCAAGAGACCCAGTACTTC.

V usage is TRBV7-2 and J usage is TRBJ1-2; D may be TRBD1 (5 bases). The CDR3 runs 14 residues. V was cut by 5 bases and J by 0 bases, with 10 bases left in between. The V gene's germline CDR1 is SGHTA and CDR2 FQGNSA. CDR3 sequence reads: CASSRDGSNYGYTF. The CDR3 region has the DNA TGTGCCAGCAGCCGGGACGGCTCTAACTATGGCTACACCTTC.

This rearrangement joins TRBV7-3 to TRBJ2-5; TRBD2 matches 13 bases. The CDR3 length is 15 residues. Germline-derived CDR1 and CDR2 are SGHTA and FQGTGA. J lost 5 bases, V lost 4 bases, and 4 bases had no gene match. DNA for the CDR3: TGTGCCAGCAGCTCTGGACTAGCGGGGGTGGAGACCCAGTACTTC. Translating gives CASSSGLAGVETQYF. The entire variable domain, with the rest obtained from reference TRBV7-3 and TRBJ2-5, is as follows: GAGVSQTPSNKVTEKGKYVELRCDPISGHTALYWYRQSLGQGPEFLIYFQGTGAADDSGLPNDRFFAVRPEGSVSTLKIQRTERGDSAVYLCASSSGLAGVETQYFGPGTRLLVL.

In its sample, this clone is large. This chain links TRBV6-5 with TRBJ1-3; D unresolved. There are 15 residues in the CDR3. Trimming cost V 0 bases and J 0 bases, with 6 bases left between them. Germline V CDR1 and CDR2: MNHEY, SVGAGI. In nucleotides, the CDR3 is TGTGCCAGCAGTTACTCGGCAAGCTCTGGAAACACCATATATTTT. It codes for CASSYSASSGNTIYF.

V and J are TRBV11-1 and TRBJ2-1; 9 bases align to TRBD2. The CDR3 is 16 residues long. J gave up 0 bases and V 4 bases, and 4 bases lay outside the gene matches. Germline V lookup: CDR1 SGHAT, CDR2 FQDESV (reference sequence). As DNA, the CDR3 is TGTGCCAGCAGCTCGACTAGCGGAAGCTCCTACAATGAGCAGTTCTTC. Translated: CASSSTSGSSYNEQFF.

The rearrangement links TRBV2 to TRBJ2-5, with TRBD1 matching over 9 bases. This CDR3 spans 15 amino acids. CDR1 and CDR2 (germline): SNHLY, FYNNEI. V lost 6 bases to trimming and J lost 4 bases; unmatched junction nucleotides: 9. The CDR3 coding sequence is TGTGCCAGCAGCTTGGACAGGGGAAGTGGAGAGACCCAGTACTTC. Translation gives CASSLDRGSGETQYF.

V usage is TRBV7-9 and J usage is TRBJ1-2, with D possibly matching TRBD1 (6 bases). The CDR3 is 14 residues long. Trimming took off 0 bases at V and 8 bases at J, with 13 bases between the two ends. Germline CDR1 SEHNR, CDR2 FQNEAQ (reference sequence). Here the CDR3 DNA reads TGTGCCAGCAGCTTAGCGGGACACTCTGGAGGCTACACCTTC. Its translation is CASSLAGHSGGYTF.

This clone is medium-sized (0.01 to 0.1%) in the sample. V is TRBV7-9 and J is TRBJ2-1; possible D gene TRBD2, 5 bases. CDR1 and CDR2 (germline): SEHNR, FQNEAQ (reference sequence). The CDR3 length is 12 residues. Trimming took off 5 bases at V and 12 bases at J, with 14 bases between the two ends. The DNA for the CDR3 is TGTGCCAGCAGCGACCTCAGCCGGGGGCAGTTCTTC. This sequence encodes CASSDLSRGQFF.

This clone was observed a few times. The V call is TRBV28, the J call TRBJ2-5; TRBD1 matches 8 bases. V gave up 6 bases and J gave up 5 bases; unmatched junction bases: 14. Germline CDR1 reads MDHEN; CDR2 reads SYDVKM. The CDR3 length is 16 residues. The CDR3 sequence is CASRPSPGTGLETQYF. The CDR3 nucleotides are TGTGCCAGCAGGCCCTCTCCCGGGACAGGCCTGGAGACCCAGTACTTC.

CDR3 nucleotide sequence: TGCGCCAGCAGTGAGGCCGGTCTACATCAGCCCCAGCATTTT. It is translated as CASSEAGLHQPQHF. The chain joins TRBV10-2 to TRBJ1-5; D is unresolved. The CDR3 spans 14 residues. The germline V gene encodes CDR1 WSHSY and CDR2 SAAADI. V shed 2 bases and J shed 5 bases, with 10 bases lying between them.